A selection of T cell receptor beta chains follows, all from one sample in a study of OX40 agonist ivuxolimab in advanced cancers. Some clones are missing from TCRdb's copy, which holds only in-frame ones; the method was immunoSEQ multiplex PCR. The sample records tens of thousands of clones, 85% to 95% being singletons. The starting material was CD4+ or CD8+ T cells sorted from blood, obtained in a trial of the OX40 agonist ivuxolimab. The receptors originated from an adult with an advanced solid tumor such as melanoma, head and neck, liver or kidney cancer. Each CDR3 is given with its conserved first and last residue. Each record gives: V gene, D gene, J gene, CDR3 DNA, CDR3 protein. A D gene is named only where the DNA matches it firmly.

TRBV15	TRBD1	TRBJ1-2	TGTGCCACCCTCGGGACAGGGGAGGAGTATGGCTACACCTTC	CATLGTGEEYGYTF
TRBV9	TRBD1	TRBJ1-1	TGTGCCAGCAGCCCAGGGGGCAAAACTGAAGCTTTCTTT	CASSPGGKTEAFF
TRBV25-1	.	TRBJ2-7	TGTGCCAGCAGTCAAGTATACGAGCAGTACTTC	CASSQVYEQYF
TRBV6-5	TRBD2	TRBJ2-3	TGTGCCAGCAGCGGGGGGTTCACAGATACGCAGTATTTT	CASSGGFTDTQYF
TRBV9	.	TRBJ1-3	TGTGCCAGCAGCTCCCCTGGAACAGGGATGGACCAGAGCGTATATTTT	CASSSPGTGMDQSVYF
TRBV5-4	TRBD2	TRBJ2-1	TGTGCCAGCAGCTTGGGGCTAGCGGGCTACAATGAGCAGTTCTTC	CASSLGLAGYNEQFF
TRBV28	.	TRBJ2-7	TGTGCCAGCAGATGGGGAGTTGGGGCCTACGAGCAGTACTTC	CASRWGVGAYEQYF
TRBV7-2	TRBD2	TRBJ2-1	TGTGCCAGCAGCCCGCTGGAAGGACTAGCAAGTTGGGATGAGCAGTTCTTC	CASSPLEGLASWDEQFF
TRBV7-7	TRBD1	TRBJ2-7	TGTGCTAGCAGCTTAGATAGGGGGCCCTCCTACGAGCAGTACTTC	CASSLDRGPSYEQYF
TRBV7-9	TRBD1	TRBJ2-5	TGTGCCAGCAGCTTTCCCAGGGGGCAAGAGACCCAGTACTTC	CASSFPRGQETQYF
TRBV7-9	.	TRBJ2-7	TGTGCCAGCAGTTTGCCGGGGCAGGGGATCCACGAGCAGTACTTC	CASSLPGQGIHEQYF
TRBV5-6	.	TRBJ1-1	TGTGCCAGCAGCCGTCTGAACACTGAAGCTTTCTTT	CASSRLNTEAFF
TRBV27	.	TRBJ2-5	TGTGCCAGCAGTTTATTAGCCGGTATTCAAGAGACCCAGTACTTC	CASSLLAGIQETQYF